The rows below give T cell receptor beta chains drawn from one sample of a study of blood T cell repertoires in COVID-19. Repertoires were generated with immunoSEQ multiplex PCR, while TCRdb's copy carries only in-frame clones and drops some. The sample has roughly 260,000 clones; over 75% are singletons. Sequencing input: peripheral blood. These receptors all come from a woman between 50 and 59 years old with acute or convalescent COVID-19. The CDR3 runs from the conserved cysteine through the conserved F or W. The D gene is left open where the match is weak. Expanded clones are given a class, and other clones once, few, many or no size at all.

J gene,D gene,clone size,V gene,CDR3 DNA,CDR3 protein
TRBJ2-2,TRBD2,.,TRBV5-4,TGTGCCAGCACCCTAGCGGGAGGGCGGCGCACCGGGGAGCTGTTTTTT,CASTLAGGRRTGELFF
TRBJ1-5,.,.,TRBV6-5,TGTGCCTCCGGAGAAAATAGCAATCAGCCCCAGCATTTT,CASGENSNQPQHF
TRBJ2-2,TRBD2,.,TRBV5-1,TGCGCCAGCAGCTTGGCTAGCGGGGCGAACACCGGGGAGCTGTTTTTT,CASSLASGANTGELFF
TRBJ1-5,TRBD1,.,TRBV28,TGTGCCAGCAGTCCATCGTCGTGGACAGGGTGGAATAGCAATCAGCCCCAGCATTTT,CASSPSSWTGWNSNQPQHF
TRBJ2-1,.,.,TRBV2,TGTGCCAGCAGTAGGACATCTTCTTACGACAATGAGCAGTTCTTC,CASSRTSSYDNEQFF
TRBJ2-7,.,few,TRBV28,TGTGCCAGCAGTGGCGGGACTTTGCGATTCACCTACGAGCAGTACTTC,CASSGGTLRFTYEQYF
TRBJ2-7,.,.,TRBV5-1,TGCGCCAGCAGCTTGGGGTTAGACTTCGAGCAGTACTTC,CASSLGLDFEQYF
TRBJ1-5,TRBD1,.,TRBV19,TGTGCCAGTACCCTCGGGACAGGGGGCGGTCAGCCCCAGCATTTT,CASTLGTGGGQPQHF
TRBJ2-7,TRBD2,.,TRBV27,TGTGCCAGCAGTTGGAGCGGACTAGCGGGAGGGTACGAGCAGTACTTC,CASSWSGLAGGYEQYF
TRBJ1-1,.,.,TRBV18,TGTGCCAGCTCACCATCTATACAGGCGCGAGGCGGAAAAGCTTTCTTT,CASSPSIQARGGKAFF
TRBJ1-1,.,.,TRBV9,TGTGCCAGCAGCTACCAGGACAGGAACACTGAAGCTTTCTTT,CASSYQDRNTEAFF
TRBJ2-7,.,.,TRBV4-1,TGCGCCAGCAGCCAAGTCATCACGGACAGCACCTACGAGCAGTACTTC,CASSQVITDSTYEQYF
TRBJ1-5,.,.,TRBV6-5,TGTGCCAGCAGGGATACAGGCAAGGACAATCAGCCCCAGCATTTT,CASRDTGKDNQPQHF
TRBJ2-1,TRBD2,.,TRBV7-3,TGTGCCAGCAGCTTAGGGACTAGCGGGAGAGTCTTGGATGAGCAGTTCTTC,CASSLGTSGRVLDEQFF
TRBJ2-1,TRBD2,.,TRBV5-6,TGTGCCAGCAGCTTGGCCTTCCTAGCGGGAGGGTTGAATGAGCAGTTCTTC,CASSLAFLAGGLNEQFF
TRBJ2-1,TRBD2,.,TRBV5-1,TGCGCCAGCAGCACCCAGATGACTAGCGGGCCATACAATGAGCAGTTCTTC,CASSTQMTSGPYNEQFF
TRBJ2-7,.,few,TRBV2,TGTGCCAGCAGTCCCGGGTTCTACGAGCAGTACTTC,CASSPGFYEQYF